Below are 30 T cell receptor beta chains sequenced from a single sample in a study of glioma-infiltrating T cells. TCR alpha and beta CDR3 regions were amplified from RNA using iRepertoire nested multiplex PCR. MiXCR was run by TCRdb on the multiplex PCR reads, yielding one entry per CDR3 protein. The sample lists under 130,000 distinct CDR3 sequences, under 30% occurring once. Sequencing was done on a sample of glioma tissue, nonneoplastic brain tissue, or PBMCs (not recorded which). The receptors come from a human donor with low-grade glioma or glioblastoma, undergoing nonglioma brain surgery, or in good health (not recorded which).

The table lists this clonotype with a few counts. This sequence joins TRBV7-2 and TRBJ1-2; D perhaps matches TRBD1 (6 bases). Trimming left V 5 bases short and J 14 bases short, with 21 bases between. The CDR3 totals 13 residues. Germline CDR1 SGHTA, CDR2 FQGNSA. The CDR3 loop is CASSPRTAYVGTF. Written as DNA, the CDR3 is TGTGCCAGCAGCCCCCGGACAGCCTATGTAGGTACCTTC.

Comments on this clonotype: A single base separates this from a much larger clone, so it may be a read error. V usage is TRBV6-2 or TRBV6-3 and J usage is TRBJ2-7, with a tentative D call TRBD2 (5 bases). This CDR3 contains 12 residues. Germline-derived CDR1 and CDR2 are MNHEY and SVGEGT. Trimming took 8 bases from V and 7 from J, leaving 15 bases between them. The CDR3 is CASSAAYNEQYF. The CDR3 DNA reads TGTGCCAGCTCAGCGGCCTACAATGAGCAGTACTTC.

The chain joins TRBV7-2 to TRBJ2-7; TRBD2 aligns across 8 bases. The CDR3 runs to 14 residues. Trimming cost V 7 bases and J 0 bases; bases outside gene matches: 5. Germline V CDR1 and CDR2: SGHTA, FQGNSA. Here the CDR3 DNA reads TGTGCCAGCACCCCGCGGGGGGTCTCCTACGAGCAGTACTTC. Translated, it gives CASTPRGVSYEQYF.

This clonotype was picked up one time. A read error may account for a junction end that differs from germline. V is TRBV27 and J is TRBJ1-1; D is unresolved. The CDR3 has 14 residues. Germline V gene sequence: CDR1 MNHEY, CDR2 SMNVEV (reference sequence). The CDR3 protein is CANSLSDTNTEAFF. The CDR3 nucleotides read TGTGCCAACAGTTTAAGTGACACAAACACTGAAGCTTTCTTT.

CDR3 residues: CASSTPEGYGYTF. DNA of the CDR3: TGCGCCAGCAGCACCCCGGAGGGCTATGGCTACACCTTC. The rearrangement links TRBV5-1 to TRBJ1-2, with no clear D. Germline assignment: CDR1 SGHRS and CDR2 YFSETQ. V lost 4 bases to trimming and J lost 4 bases, with 11 bases between them. The CDR3 contains 13 residues.

This clonotype showed up just a few times. CDR3 in DNA: TGTGCCAGCAGCTTGGGGGCAGTTACAGAGACCCAGTACTTC. This gives the protein CASSLGAVTETQYF. This chain connects TRBV5-5 to TRBJ2-5; no clear D. V lost 0 bases and J 4 bases, leaving 10 bases between the germline ends. The CDR3 spans 14 residues. Germline lookup yields CDR1 SGHKS and CDR2 YYEKEE (reference sequence). Full variable domain (missing parts from reference TRBV5-5 and TRBJ2-5): DAGVTQSPTHLIKTRGQQVTLRCSPISGHKSVSWYQQVLGQGPQFIFQYYEKEERGRGNFPDRFSARQFPNYSSELNVNALLLGDSALYLCASSLGAVTETQYFGPGTRLLVL.

The chain links TRBV7-3 to TRBJ2-7; maybe TRBD2 (6 bases). V lost 5 bases, J lost 0 bases, and 11 bases lay in between. Germline V gene sequence: CDR1 SGHTA, CDR2 FQGTGA. This CDR3 has 14 residues. The DNA of the CDR3 is TGTGCCAGCAGCCCAAGGCGGGACTCCTACGAGCAGTACTTC. Translation: CASSPRRDSYEQYF.

This clonotype was observed at least ten times. The chain uses TRBV18 and TRBJ2-7; D remains unclear. Trimming shortened V by 6 bases and J by 6 bases, and 12 bases separated the two germline ends. Germline values: CDR1 KGHSH, CDR2 LQKENI. There are 12 residues in the CDR3. The CDR3 nucleotides read TGTGCCAGCTCCCCTACCAGCAGCGAGCAGTACTTC. This translates into CASSPTSSEQYF.

This clonotype was recorded at least ten times. The chain carries TRBV6-1 and TRBJ2-3; D might be TRBD1 or TRBD2, each matching 7 bases. The germline V gene encodes CDR1 MNHNS and CDR2 SASEGT. Trimming shortened V by 8 bases and J by 1 base, and 19 bases separated the two germline ends. CDR3 length equals 16 residues. The CDR3 region is CASGPSGGGRTDTQYF. In DNA, the CDR3 is TGTGCCAGCGGTCCGTCAGGGGGGGGGCGCACAGATACGCAGTATTTT.

As concerns this clonotype: Just one base apart from a much larger clone, this may be a read error. The V gene is TRBV7-2, the J gene TRBJ2-3; the D call may be TRBD1 or TRBD2 (6 bases each). The CDR3 is made up of 12 amino acids. Trimming shortened V by 6 bases and J by 6 bases, and 10 bases separated the two germline ends. In germline, CDR1 is SGHTA, CDR2 FQGNSA. The CDR3 region is CASRHGGDTQYF. The CDR3 coding sequence is TGTGCCAGCAGACACGGGGGCGATACGCAGTATTTT.

On this clonotype: Since a much larger clone is just one base distant, this may be a read error. V usage is TRBV6-1 and J usage is TRBJ2-1; 12 bases match TRBD2. Germline V CDR1 and CDR2: MNHNS, SASEGT. CDR3 length: 18 residues. In DNA, the CDR3 is TGTGCCAGCAGTGAAGCGCTGGGACTAGCGGGCCTCTACATTGAGCAGTTCTTC. Its translation is CASSEALGLAGLYIEQFF.

This clonotype showed up many times. V gene TRBV20-1 combines with J gene TRBJ2-7; 8 bases line up with TRBD1. V shed 3 bases and J 1 base; nucleotides not matched to a gene: 2. This CDR3 spans 13 amino acids. CDR1 is DFQATT, CDR2 SNEGSKA, per germline (reference sequence). In DNA form, the CDR3 reads TGCAGTGCTAGCAGGGGGCGGTCCTACGAGCAGTACTTC. Protein product: CSASRGRSYEQYF.

The table lists this clonotype with a few counts. It may be a read error: a sequence one base away is much more abundant. The conserved closing phenylalanine or tryptophan is absent in this CDR3, likely reflecting a read error. The chain employs TRBV18 and TRBJ1-1; D ambiguous. The V and J ends lost 5 bases and 2 bases respectively, with 9 bases between them. The CDR3 is made up of 13 amino acids. CDR1 and CDR2 (germline): KGHSH, LQKENI. The CDR3 bases are TGTGCCAGCTCATCAGCCCTAAACACTGAAGCTTTCTTG. It is translated as CASSSALNTEAFL.

There are a few counts of this clonotype. The junction differs from germline at one of its ends, possibly a read error. The J gene is TRBJ2-5, the V gene TRBV7-7; a weak D match, TRBD1 (6 bases). CDR1 is SSHAT and CDR2 is FNYEAQ in the germline V gene (reference sequence). The CDR3 is 14 amino acids. This chain's CDR3 is CASSFRDIQETQYF. In DNA, the CDR3 is TGTGCTAGCAGCTTCAGGGACATCCAAGAGACCCAGTACTTC.

This clonotype appeared many times. The rearrangement links TRBV4-3 to TRBJ1-6; D not resolved. Germline CDR1 is LGHNA and CDR2 is YSLEER. This CDR3 spans 14 amino acids. V was clipped by 0 bases and J by 7 bases, with 7 bases between them. Written as DNA, the CDR3 is TGCGCCAGCAGCCAAGAATCGGAAAATTCACCCCTCCACTTT. It yields the protein CASSQESENSPLHF.

This clonotype was seen at least ten times. The CDR3 bases are TGCAGTGCAAGCCCGGGACAGAATAATTCACCCCTCCACTTT. Its protein is CSASPGQNNSPLHF. The chain links TRBV20-1 to TRBJ1-6; 7 nucleotides line up with TRBD1. V shed 6 bases, J shed 5 bases, and the junction held 7 bases outside the gene matches. The germline CDR1 and CDR2 sequences are DFQATT and SNEGSKA (reference sequence). The CDR3 contains 14 residues.

Remarks on this clonotype: A clone one base away is much larger, so this may be a read error. The chain combines TRBV20-1 with TRBJ2-1; no reliable D call. This CDR3 contains 13 residues. V lost 6 bases to trimming and J lost 0 bases, with 9 bases between them. Germline assignment: CDR1 DFQATT and CDR2 SNEGSKA (reference sequence). The CDR3 protein is CSATAISYNEQFF. The DNA for the CDR3 is TGCAGTGCCACGGCGATCTCCTACAATGAGCAGTTCTTC.

There are many counts of this clonotype. The chain employs TRBV6-1 and TRBJ1-1; the D gene is possibly TRBD1 (6 bases). This CDR3 region has 19 residues. The ends were cut back, 5 bases at V and 4 bases at J, with 29 bases in the middle. Germline lookup yields CDR1 MNHNS and CDR2 SASEGT. CDR3 loop: CASSYISRIGGRYGTEAFF. DNA of the CDR3: TGTGCCAGCAGTTATATTTCCCGGATAGGGGGGCGGTACGGCACTGAAGCTTTCTTT.

Notes on this clonotype: It may be a read error: a sequence one base away is much more abundant. The chain uses TRBV7-2 and TRBJ2-5; D might be TRBD2 (7 bases). CDR3 length: 15 amino acids. Germline V CDR1 and CDR2: SGHTA, FQGNSA. CDR3 protein: CASSLRGGPEDTQYF. The DNA for the CDR3 is TGTGCCAGCAGCTTAAGGGGGGGGCCTGAAGACACCCAGTACTTC.

This clonotype was counted a few times. The genes are TRBV11-1 and TRBJ2-1; no definite D call. The germline gives CDR1 SGHAT, CDR2 FQDESV (reference sequence). The CDR3 contains 10 residues. V lost 3 bases and J 9 bases, leaving 3 bases between the germline ends. The CDR3 bases are TGTGCCAGCAGCTTGGGTGAGCAGTTCTTC. Protein sequence: CASSLGEQFF. The whole variable domain, filled in from reference TRBV11-1 and TRBJ2-1, reads EAEVAQSPRYKITEKSQAVAFWCDPISGHATLYWYRQILGQGPELLVQFQDESVVDDSQLPKDRFSAERLKGVDSTLKIQPAELGDSAMYLCASSLGEQFFGPGTRLTVL.

The sample holds many counts of this clonotype. The genes are TRBV28 and TRBJ1-3; D ambiguous. This CDR3 contains 14 residues. V lost 6 bases to trimming and J lost 3 bases, with 12 bases between them. Per germline, CDR1 MDHEN and CDR2 SYDVKM. As DNA, the CDR3 is TGTGCCAGCAGGAAGTCGGGCGGTGGAAACACCATATATTTT. Amino acids: CASRKSGGGNTIYF.

This clonotype was observed a handful of times. The rearrangement links TRBV19 to TRBJ2-1, with 12 bases aligning to TRBD2. V trimming: 0 bases; J trimming: 0 bases; junction bases outside the gene matches: 9. Germline values: CDR1 LNHDA, CDR2 SQIVND (reference sequence). The CDR3 extends over 20 amino acids. DNA of the CDR3: TGTGCCAGTAGTATAGATGGAACTAGCGGGGGGTACAGCTCCTACAATGAGCAGTTCTTC. Protein: CASSIDGTSGGYSSYNEQFF.

The chain has TRBV7-2 and TRBJ2-5, with TRBD2 matching over 12 bases. The CDR3 spans 17 residues. Germline V CDR1 and CDR2: SGHTA, FQGNSA. The V gene end was trimmed by 2 bases and the J gene end by 3 bases; junction bases not matched to a gene: 7. The CDR3 here is CASSLSWLAGGEETQYF. The CDR3 DNA sequence: TGTGCCAGCAGCTTATCCTGGCTAGCGGGGGGGGAAGAGACCCAGTACTTC. Variable domain in full (rest from reference TRBV7-2 and TRBJ2-5): GAGVSQSPSNKVTEKGKDVELRCDPISGHTALYWYRQSLGQGLEFLIYFQGNSAPDKSGLPSDRFSAERTGGSVSTLTIQRTQQEDSAVYLCASSLSWLAGGEETQYFGPGTRLLVL.

The rearrangement joins TRBV7-3 to TRBJ2-5, with 7 positions matching TRBD2. Trimming took 5 bases from V and 5 from J; bases not matched to a gene: 20. The germline V gene has CDR1 SGHTA and CDR2 FQGTGA. The CDR3 totals 18 residues. CDR3 sequence: CASSLVASGGAEGETQYF. The CDR3 bases are TGTGCCAGCAGCCTAGTGGCTAGCGGTGGGGCGGAAGGGGAGACCCAGTACTTC.

This clonotype was recorded only once. CDR3 nucleotides: TGTGCCAGCAGTTTAAGTGGGGGGGGAGACCAAGAGACCCAGTACTTC. As protein: CASSLSGGGDQETQYF. The chain has TRBV27 and TRBJ2-5; 7 bases match TRBD2. Germline assignment: CDR1 MNHEY and CDR2 SMNVEV (reference sequence). Trimming took 2 bases from V and 0 from J; bases not matched to a gene: 6. CDR3 length equals 16 residues.

As to this clonotype: The junction departs from the called germline gene at one end, perhaps through a read error. V is TRBV7-6 and J is TRBJ2-1; 10 positions agree with TRBD2. The CDR3 length is 14 residues. The germline V gene has CDR1 SGHVS and CDR2 FNYEAQ. The CDR3 loop reads CASSPERGGHERFF. The CDR3, as DNA: TGTGCCAGCAGCCCCGAGCGGGGGGGTCATGAGCGGTTCTTC. The full variable domain, in which reference TRBV7-6 and TRBJ2-1 provide the parts outside the CDR3, is GAGVSQSPRYKVTKRGQDVALRCDPISGHVSLYWYRQALGQGPEFLTYFNYEAQQDKSGLPNDRFSAERPEGSISTLTIQRTEQRDSAMYRCASSPERGGHERFFGPGTRLTVL.

With respect to this clonotype: This may arise from a read error, as a much more abundant clone is one base away. The CDR3 does not end in the conserved phenylalanine or tryptophan, so this is likely a read error. The V gene is TRBV29-1, the J gene TRBJ2-5; D is unresolved. CDR1 and CDR2 from the germline V gene are SQVTM and ANQGSEA. V was pared by 5 bases and J by 5 bases, with 12 bases between. The CDR3 consists of 12 residues. The CDR3 region is CSVWTPTETQYL. In nucleotides, the CDR3 is TGCAGCGTTTGGACCCCCACGGAGACCCAGTACCTC.

This clonotype was seen repeatedly, ten times or more. The V and J genes are TRBV19 and TRBJ2-1; 7 bases align to TRBD1. Per the germline V gene, CDR1 is LNHDA and CDR2 is SQIVND (reference sequence). V shed 5 bases and J 8 bases; nucleotides not matched to a gene: 12. The length of the CDR3 is 15 residues. The CDR3 loop is CASSAAGTVLYEQFF. As DNA, the CDR3 is TGTGCCAGTAGTGCCGCCGGGACAGTCCTCTATGAGCAGTTCTTC.

This clonotype appeared many times. The chain couples TRBV6-1 to TRBJ2-7; 7 bases agree with TRBD1. This CDR3 comprises 15 residues. Germline CDR1 is MNHNS and CDR2 is SASEGT. J lost 0 bases, V lost 5 bases, and 7 bases had no gene match. CDR3 bases: TGTGCCAGCAGTAGGGACAGTTATAGCTCCTACGAGCAGTACTTC. Amino acid sequence: CASSRDSYSSYEQYF.

The sample holds many counts of this clonotype. This chain uses TRBV20-1 with TRBJ1-2; D ambiguous. Germline CDR1 reads DFQATT; CDR2 reads SNEGSKA (reference sequence). The CDR3 loop spans 14 amino acids. V lost 3 bases and J lost 5, with 16 bases in between. The CDR3 loop reads CSAREGGSGYGYTF. For the CDR3, the DNA is TGCAGTGCTAGGGAGGGAGGCAGCGGGTATGGCTACACCTTC.